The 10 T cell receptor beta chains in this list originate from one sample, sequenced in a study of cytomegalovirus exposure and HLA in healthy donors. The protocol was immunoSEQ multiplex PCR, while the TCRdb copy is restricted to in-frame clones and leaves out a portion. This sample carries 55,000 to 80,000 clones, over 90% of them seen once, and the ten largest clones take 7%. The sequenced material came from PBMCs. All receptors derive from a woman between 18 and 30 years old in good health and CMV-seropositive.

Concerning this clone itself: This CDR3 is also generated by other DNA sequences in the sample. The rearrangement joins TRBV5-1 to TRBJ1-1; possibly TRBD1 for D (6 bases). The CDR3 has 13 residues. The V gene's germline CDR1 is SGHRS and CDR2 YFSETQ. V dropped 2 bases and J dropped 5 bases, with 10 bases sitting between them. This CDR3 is CASSLQGRTEAFF. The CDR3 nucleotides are TGCGCCAGCAGCTTACAGGGTAGGACTGAAGCTTTCTTT.

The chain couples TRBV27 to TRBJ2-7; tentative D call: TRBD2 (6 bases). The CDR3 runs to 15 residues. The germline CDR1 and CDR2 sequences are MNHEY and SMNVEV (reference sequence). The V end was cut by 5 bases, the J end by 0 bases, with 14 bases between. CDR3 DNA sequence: TGTGCCAGCAGTCCGTGGGGGGACCGCTCCTACGAGCAGTACTTC. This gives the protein CASSPWGDRSYEQYF.

This chain's CDR3 is CASSLGVIGPYEQYF. The CDR3 nucleotides read TGTGCCAGCAGTTTGGGAGTGATCGGCCCCTACGAGCAGTACTTC. The J gene is TRBJ2-7, the V gene TRBV28; a possible D gene is TRBD2 (5 bases). The CDR3 loop spans 15 amino acids. V lost 3 bases and J lost 2, with 14 bases in between. Germline V gene lookup returns CDR1 MDHEN and CDR2 SYDVKM.

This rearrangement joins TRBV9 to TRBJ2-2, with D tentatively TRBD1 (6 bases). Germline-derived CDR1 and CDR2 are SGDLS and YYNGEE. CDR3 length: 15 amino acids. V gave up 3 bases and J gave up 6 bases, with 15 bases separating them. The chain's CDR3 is CASSADPTGPGELFF. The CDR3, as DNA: TGTGCCAGCAGCGCAGACCCTACAGGGCCCGGGGAGCTGTTTTTT.

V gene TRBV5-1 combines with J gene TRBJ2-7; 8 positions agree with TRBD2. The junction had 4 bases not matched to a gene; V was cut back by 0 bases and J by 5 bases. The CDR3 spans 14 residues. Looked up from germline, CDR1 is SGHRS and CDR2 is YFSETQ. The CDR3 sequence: CASSLAGGPHEQYF. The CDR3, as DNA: TGCGCCAGCAGCTTGGCGGGAGGGCCCCACGAGCAGTACTTC.

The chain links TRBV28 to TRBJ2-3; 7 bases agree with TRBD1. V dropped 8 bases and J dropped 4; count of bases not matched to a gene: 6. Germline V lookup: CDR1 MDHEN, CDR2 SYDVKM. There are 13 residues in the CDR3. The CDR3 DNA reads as TGTGCCAGCGTTCCCGACAGGGCAGATACGCAGTATTTT. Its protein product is CASVPDRADTQYF.

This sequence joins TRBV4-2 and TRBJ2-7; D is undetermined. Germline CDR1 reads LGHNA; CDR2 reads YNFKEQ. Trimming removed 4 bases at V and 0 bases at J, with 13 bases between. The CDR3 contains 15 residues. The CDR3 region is CASSLASRSSYEQYF. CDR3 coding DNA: TGTGCCAGCAGCCTAGCATCCCGGAGCTCCTACGAGCAGTACTTC.

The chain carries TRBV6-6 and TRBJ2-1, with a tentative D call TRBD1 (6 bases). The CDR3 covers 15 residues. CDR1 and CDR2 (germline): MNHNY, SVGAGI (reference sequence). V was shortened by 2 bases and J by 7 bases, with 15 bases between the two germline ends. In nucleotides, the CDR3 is TGTGCCAGCAGTTACAGGTTCACAGGGAGAAATGAGCAGTTCTTC. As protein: CASSYRFTGRNEQFF.

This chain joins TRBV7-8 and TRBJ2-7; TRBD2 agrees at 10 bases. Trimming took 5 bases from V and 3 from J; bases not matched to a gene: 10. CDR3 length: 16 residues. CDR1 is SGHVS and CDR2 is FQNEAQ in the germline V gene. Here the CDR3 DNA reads TGTGCCAGCAGCCTCCGAACTAGCGGGGTATTCTACGAGCAGTACTTC. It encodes CASSLRTSGVFYEQYF.

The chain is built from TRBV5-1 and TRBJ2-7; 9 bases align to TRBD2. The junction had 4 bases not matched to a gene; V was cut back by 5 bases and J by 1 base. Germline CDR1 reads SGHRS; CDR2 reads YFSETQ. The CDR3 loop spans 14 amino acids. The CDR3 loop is CASRPTSGSYEQYF. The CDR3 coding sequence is TGCGCCAGCAGGCCGACTAGCGGTTCCTACGAGCAGTACTTC.